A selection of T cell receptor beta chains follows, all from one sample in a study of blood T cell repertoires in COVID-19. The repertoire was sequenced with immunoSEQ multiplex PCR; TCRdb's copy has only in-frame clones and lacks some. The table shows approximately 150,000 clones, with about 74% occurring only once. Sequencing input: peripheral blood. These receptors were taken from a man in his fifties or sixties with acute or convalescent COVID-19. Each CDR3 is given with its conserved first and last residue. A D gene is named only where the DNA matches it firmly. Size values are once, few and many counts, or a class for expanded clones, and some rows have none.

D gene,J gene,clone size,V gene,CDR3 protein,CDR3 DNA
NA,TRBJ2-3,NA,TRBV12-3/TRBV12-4,CASSPTSDGTQYF,TGTGCCAGCAGCCCGACTTCGGATGGTACGCAGTATTTT
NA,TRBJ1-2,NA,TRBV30,CAWGDTNYGYTF,TGTGCCTGGGGTGACACAAACTATGGCTACACCTTC
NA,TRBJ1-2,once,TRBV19,CASSAGTVGYTF,TGTGCCAGTAGTGCAGGTACAGTGGGCTACACCTTC
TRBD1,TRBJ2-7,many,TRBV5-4,CASSLDGTGGHEQYF,TGTGCCAGCAGCTTGGATGGGACAGGGGGCCACGAGCAGTACTTC
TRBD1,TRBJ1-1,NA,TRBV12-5,CASGPIQGLDTEAFF,TGTGCTAGTGGTCCCATACAGGGGTTGGACACTGAAGCTTTCTTT
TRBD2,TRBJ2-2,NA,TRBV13,CASSYRRTSGGAYSGELFF,TGTGCCAGCAGCTACCGACGGACTAGCGGGGGGGCCTATAGCGGGGAGCTGTTTTTT
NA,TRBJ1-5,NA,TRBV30,CAWSDGGDQPQHF,TGTGCCTGGAGTGATGGAGGAGACCAGCCCCAGCATTTT
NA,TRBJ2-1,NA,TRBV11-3,CASSLGGRYNEQFF,TGTGCCAGCAGCTTAGGGGGGCGGTACAATGAGCAGTTCTTC
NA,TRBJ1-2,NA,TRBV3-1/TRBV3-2,CASSQSYGYTF,TGTGCCAGCAGCCAGTCCTACGGCTACACCTTC
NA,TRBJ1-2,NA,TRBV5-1,CASSLASRGGDGYTF,TGCGCCAGCAGCTTGGCCTCCCGGGGGGGGGACGGCTACACCTTC
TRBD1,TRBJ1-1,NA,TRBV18,CASSFRQGMNTEAFF,TGTGCCAGCTCATTTAGACAGGGGATGAACACTGAAGCTTTCTTT
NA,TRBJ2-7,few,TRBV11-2,CASSLSRVNYEQYF,TGTGCCAGCAGCTTAAGCCGGGTGAATTACGAGCAGTACTTC
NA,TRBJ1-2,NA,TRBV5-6,CASRAGGQSLGYTF,TGTGCCAGCAGGGCCGGTGGGCAGTCACTTGGCTACACCTTC
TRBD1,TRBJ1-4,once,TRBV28,CASSRQGFVEKLFF,TGTGCCAGCAGTAGACAGGGGTTCGTTGAAAAACTGTTTTTT
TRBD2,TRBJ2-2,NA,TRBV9,CASSPSGGGSGELFF,TGTGCCAGCAGCCCTAGCGGGGGGGGCTCCGGGGAGCTGTTTTTT
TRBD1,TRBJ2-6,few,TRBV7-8,CASRPPTGVRANVLTF,TGTGCCAGCAGACCCCCGACAGGGGTTCGGGCCAACGTCCTGACTTTC
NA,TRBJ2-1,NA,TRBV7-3,CASSPGTTVDEQFF,TGTGCCAGCAGCCCTGGGACAACGGTCGATGAGCAGTTCTTC
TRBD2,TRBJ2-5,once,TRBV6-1,CASSEAGGEETQYF,TGTGCCAGCAGTGAAGCTGGGGGGGAAGAGACCCAGTACTTC
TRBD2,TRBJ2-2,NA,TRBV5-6,CASSFRGANTGELFF,TGTGCCAGCAGCTTTCGGGGGGCGAACACCGGGGAGCTGTTTTTT
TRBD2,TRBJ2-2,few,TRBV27,CASSNHYSGVYTGELFF,TGTGCCAGCAGCAACCACTATAGCGGGGTGTACACCGGGGAGCTGTTTTTT
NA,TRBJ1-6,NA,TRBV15,CATSRVGLNSPLHF,TGTGCCACCAGCAGAGTCGGGTTAAATTCACCCCTCCACTTT
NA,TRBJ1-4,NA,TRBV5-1,CASSVGINEKLFF,TGCGCCAGCAGTGTCGGGATTAATGAAAAACTGTTTTTT
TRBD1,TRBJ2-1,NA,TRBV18,CASSLISGTDNEQFF,TGTGCCAGCTCTCTCATCTCCGGGACAGACAATGAGCAGTTCTTC
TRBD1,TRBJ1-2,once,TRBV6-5,CASADRGLSRGYTF,TGTGCCAGCGCGGACAGGGGGCTGAGTCGTGGCTACACCTTC
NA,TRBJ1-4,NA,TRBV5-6,CASSSAALEKLFF,TGTGCCAGCAGCTCCGCGGCGTTAGAAAAACTGTTTTTT
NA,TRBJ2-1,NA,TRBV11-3,CASSAGQPYNEQFF,TGTGCCAGCAGCGCGGGACAGCCCTACAATGAGCAGTTCTTC
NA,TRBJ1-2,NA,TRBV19,CASRAGRTNYGYTF,TGTGCCAGTCGGGCGGGGAGAACTAACTATGGCTACACCTTC
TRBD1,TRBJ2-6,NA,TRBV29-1,CSVQGADNVLTF,TGCAGCGTACAGGGGGCGGACAACGTCCTGACTTTC
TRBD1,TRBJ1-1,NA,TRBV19,CASSIGTGNTEAFF,TGTGCCAGTAGTATAGGGACAGGTAACACTGAAGCTTTCTTT
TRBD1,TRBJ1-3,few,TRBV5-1,CASSQGQGNTIYF,TGCGCCAGCAGCCAGGGACAGGGAAACACCATATATTTT
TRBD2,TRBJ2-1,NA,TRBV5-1,CASSPDLAGLNEQFF,TGCGCCAGCAGCCCTGACCTAGCGGGGCTCAATGAGCAGTTCTTC
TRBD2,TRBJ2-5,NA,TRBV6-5,CASITSGGETQYF,TGTGCCAGCATCACTAGCGGGGGAGAGACCCAGTACTTC
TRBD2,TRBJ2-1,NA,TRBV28,CASSLIGLAGGTYNEQFF,TGTGCCAGCAGTTTAATCGGACTAGCGGGGGGAACCTACAATGAGCAGTTCTTC
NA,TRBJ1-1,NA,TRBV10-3,CAISELLQGEAFF,TGTGCCATCAGTGAGTTACTGCAGGGTGAAGCTTTCTTT
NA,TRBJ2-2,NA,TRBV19,CASSWQTNTGELFF,TGTGCCAGTAGTTGGCAGACGAACACCGGGGAGCTGTTTTTT
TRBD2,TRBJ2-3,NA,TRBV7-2,CASSLGVSGGARGDTQYF,TGTGCCAGCAGCTTAGGGGTCAGCGGGGGGGCCAGGGGAGATACGCAGTATTTT
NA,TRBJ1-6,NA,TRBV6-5,CASKPGSPYNSPLHF,TGTGCCAGCAAGCCCGGGAGCCCATATAATTCACCCCTCCACTTT
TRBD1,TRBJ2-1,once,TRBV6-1,CASNRGIRNEQFF,TGTGCCAGCAACAGGGGTATTCGCAATGAGCAGTTCTTC
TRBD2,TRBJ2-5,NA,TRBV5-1,CASSGGLKQETQYF,TGCGCCAGCAGCGGGGGACTAAAGCAAGAGACCCAGTACTTC